The 24 T cell receptor beta chains given below trace back to one sample, sequenced in a study of OX40 agonist ivuxolimab in advanced cancers. The assay was immunoSEQ multiplex PCR, and TCRdb's table has in-frame clones only and misses some. The table lists 70,000 to 95,000 clones, roughly 83% of them singletons. Sequenced here: CD4+ or CD8+ T cells sorted from blood, sampled in a trial of the OX40 agonist ivuxolimab. These receptors all come from an adult with an advanced solid tumor such as melanoma, head and neck, liver or kidney cancer.

This clone was seen only a few times. The CDR3 region has the DNA TGTGCCAGCAGCTTATTTGTGGGTAGTACCAATGAGCAGTTCTTC. Translated, it gives CASSLFVGSTNEQFF. The rearrangement uses TRBV7-3 and TRBJ2-1, with unresolved D. Trimming removed 2 bases from V and 6 bases from J, with 14 bases in between. CDR1 SGHTA and CDR2 FQGTGA come from the germline V gene. The CDR3 contains 15 residues.

The chain uses TRBV4-1 and TRBJ1-4; D call uncertain. This CDR3 has 16 residues. CDR1 and CDR2 from the germline V gene are MGHRA and YSYEKL. V gave up 1 base and J gave up 0 bases, with 9 bases separating them. The CDR3 DNA follows: TGCGCCAGCAGCCAAGTACAGTATGCAACTAATGAAAAACTGTTTTTT. Protein sequence: CASSQVQYATNEKLFF.

This sequence joins TRBV6-5 and TRBJ2-7, with D perhaps matching TRBD1 (6 bases). Germline V CDR1 and CDR2: MNHEY, SVGAGI. The CDR3 totals 16 residues. Trimming took 0 bases from V and 2 from J, leaving 14 bases between them. CDR3 sequence reads: CASSYSYRQVAYEQYF. Here the CDR3 DNA reads TGTGCCAGCAGTTACTCTTACCGACAGGTAGCCTACGAGCAGTACTTC.

The CDR3 loop reads CASSLAQGQGARETQYF. The CDR3, as DNA: TGTGCCAGCAGCTTAGCGCAGGGACAGGGGGCGCGAGAGACCCAGTACTTC. The V gene is TRBV7-6, the J gene TRBJ2-5; 12 nucleotides agree with TRBD1. The length of the CDR3 is 17 residues. Germline CDR1 is SGHVS and CDR2 is FNYEAQ. V gave up 0 bases and J gave up 4 bases; unmatched junction bases: 6.

The chain employs TRBV6-5 and TRBJ2-3, with TRBD2 as a possible D gene (5 bases). Germline V gene lookup returns CDR1 MNHEY and CDR2 SVGAGI. V was clipped by 8 bases and J by 2 bases, with 8 bases between them. There are 12 residues in the CDR3. Here the CDR3 DNA reads TGTGCCAGCGGGAGTAACACAGATACGCAGTATTTT. Amino acids: CASGSNTDTQYF.

J is TRBJ2-2 and V is TRBV5-1; D is undetermined. Trimming pared 4 bases from V and 5 bases from J, leaving 6 bases between. CDR3 length: 12 residues. Germline V CDR1 and CDR2: SGHRS, YFSETQ. The CDR3, as DNA: TGCGCCAGCAGCCCGGCTACCGGGGAGCTGTTTTTT. This encodes CASSPATGELFF.

The chain recombines TRBV5-5 with TRBJ2-7; no firm D call. Germline CDR1 and CDR2: SGHKS and YYEKEE (reference sequence). The CDR3 spans 14 residues. The ends were cut back, 0 bases at V and 5 bases at J, with 12 bases in the middle. The CDR3 nucleotides read TGTGCCAGCAGCTTGGTACCGGGTATCCACGAGCAGTACTTC. Amino acids: CASSLVPGIHEQYF.

This clone occurred once. This chain links TRBV14 with TRBJ1-3; D call uncertain. The CDR3 consists of 13 residues. Trimming cost V 4 bases and J 2 bases, with 6 bases left between them. Per the germline V gene, CDR1 is SGHDN and CDR2 is FVKESK. The CDR3 region is CASSPDPGNTIYF. The CDR3 bases are TGTGCCAGCAGCCCGGACCCTGGAAACACCATATATTTT.

The chain links TRBV18 to TRBJ1-1; D perhaps matches TRBD1 (5 bases). This CDR3 is built from 13 residues. Between the trimmed V and J ends, which lost 5 bases and 8 bases, there was a span of 15 bases. CDR1 and CDR2 from the germline V gene are KGHSH and LQKENI. CDR3 bases: TGTGCCAGCTCAAGGGCCGAAGGACAAGAAGCTTTCTTT. This translates into CASSRAEGQEAFF. Supplemented by reference TRBV18 and TRBJ1-1, the full variable domain reads NAGVMQNPRHLVRRRGQEARLRCSPMKGHSHVYWYRQLPEEGLKFMVYLQKENIIDESGMPKERFSAEFPKEGPSILRIQQVVRGDSAAYFCASSRAEGQEAFFGQGTRLTVV.

The rearrangement links TRBV6-1 to TRBJ1-5; tentatively, D is TRBD1 (5 bases). The germline V and J ends were trimmed by 2 bases and 5 bases, with 7 bases remaining between them. Germline CDR1 reads MNHNS; CDR2 reads SASEGT. The CDR3 runs 13 residues. The CDR3 sequence is CASSERGDQPQHF. The CDR3 bases are TGTGCCAGCAGTGAACGGGGGGATCAGCCCCAGCATTTT.

This chain uses TRBV6-5 with TRBJ1-2; perhaps TRBD1 as D (5 bases). The CDR3 is 15 amino acids. Germline V lookup: CDR1 MNHEY, CDR2 SVGAGI. V gave up 5 bases and J gave up 6 bases, with 19 bases separating them. The CDR3 DNA reads TGTGCCAGCAGTCCCGCAGTGGCAGGGATTGATGGCTACACCTTC. This translates into CASSPAVAGIDGYTF.

For the CDR3, the DNA is TGTGCCAGCAGCTTCGGACATGCAACTAATGAAAAACTGTTTTTT. Amino acid sequence: CASSFGHATNEKLFF. The V and J genes are TRBV5-5 and TRBJ1-4; perhaps TRBD1 as D (5 bases). Germline V gene lookup returns CDR1 SGHKS and CDR2 YYEKEE (reference sequence). The CDR3 extends over 15 amino acids. V lost 2 bases and J 0 bases, leaving 8 bases between the germline ends.

The rearrangement joins TRBV19 to TRBJ1-1; 8 bases fit TRBD1. The CDR3 spans 13 residues. Losses at the gene ends were 6 bases for V and 5 bases for J; bases not matched to a gene: 5. Germline assignment: CDR1 LNHDA and CDR2 SQIVND (reference sequence). CDR3 DNA: TGTGCCAGTAGGGAACAGGGGGTTACTGAAGCTTTCTTT. Its translation: CASREQGVTEAFF.

The rearrangement links TRBV4-1 to TRBJ1-2, with 9 bases lining up with TRBD1. Unmatched junction bases numbered 11, after V lost 2 bases and J lost 7 bases. From germline, CDR1 is MGHRA and CDR2 YSYEKL. The CDR3 has 16 amino acids. The CDR3 reads CASSQSPLDRGAGYTF. The DNA of the CDR3 is TGCGCCAGCAGCCAAAGCCCCTTGGACAGGGGCGCTGGCTACACCTTC.

The chain is built from TRBV30 and TRBJ1-5, with TRBD1 as a possible D gene (5 bases). Germline V gene lookup returns CDR1 GTSNPN and CDR2 SVGIG (reference sequence). V lost 5 bases, J lost 6 bases, and 14 bases lay in between. The CDR3 totals 13 residues. In DNA, the CDR3 is TGTGCCTGGGGGGCGGGGGACTCTCAGCCCCAGCATTTT. Translating gives CAWGAGDSQPQHF.

To note about this clone: One end of the junction does not line up with germline, which may come from a read error. The chain combines TRBV7-3 with TRBJ2-5, with 12 bases identical to TRBD2. Looked up from germline, CDR1 is SGHTA and CDR2 is FQGTGA. This CDR3 has 13 amino acids. Here the CDR3 DNA reads TGTGCCAGCAGCGCCGCTAGCGGGAGGGCCTTTGACTTC. Its translation is CASSAASGRAFDF.

This clone was seen just once. The CDR3 reads CASSIGGLRSNQPQHF. The CDR3 DNA follows: TGTGCCAGTAGTATAGGGGGGCTTAGGAGCAATCAGCCCCAGCATTTT. The rearrangement joins TRBV19 to TRBJ1-5; TRBD1 is a possible D gene (6 bases). Germline assignment: CDR1 LNHDA and CDR2 SQIVND (reference sequence). Trimming stripped 1 base from V and 1 base from J, with 11 bases between. This CDR3 has 16 amino acids. The full variable domain, completed using reference TRBV19 and TRBJ1-5, is DGGITQSPKYLFRKEGQNVTLSCEQNLNHDAMYWYRQDPGQGLRLIYYSQIVNDFQKGDIAEGYSVSREKKESFPLTVTSAQKNPTAFYLCASSIGGLRSNQPQHFGDGTRLSIL.

The gene calls are TRBV7-3 and TRBJ2-1; 10 nucleotides match TRBD2. The CDR3 is made up of 15 amino acids. Germline CDR1 reads SGHTA; CDR2 reads FQGTGA. With V trimmed by 5 bases and J by 6 bases, 7 bases remained unmatched. The CDR3 loop is CASSPQSGRVNEQFF. For the CDR3, the DNA is TGTGCCAGCAGCCCCCAAAGCGGGAGGGTCAATGAGCAGTTCTTC.

Points on this clone: At one boundary the junction diverges from the germline segment, which might be a read error. The chain links TRBV14 to TRBJ2-1, with D possibly being TRBD1 (6 bases). Germline V gene sequence: CDR1 SGHDN, CDR2 FVKESK. The CDR3 runs 13 residues. The CDR3 nucleotides are TGTGCCAGCAGCGTAAATACTAGAGACAGGAAGGTCTTC. Its translation is CASSVNTRDRKVF. Complete variable domain (other parts from reference TRBV14 and TRBJ2-1): EAGVTQFPSHSVIEKGQTVTLRCDPISGHDNLYWYRRVMGKEIKFLLHFVKESKQDESGMPNNRFLAERTGGTYSTLKVQPAELEDSGVYFCASSVNTRDRKVFGPGTRLTVL.

The V and J genes are TRBV6-5 and TRBJ1-3; D is ambiguous. The CDR3 is made up of 13 amino acids. The ends were cut back, 4 bases at V and 2 bases at J, with 6 bases in the middle. CDR1 and CDR2 from the germline V gene are MNHEY and SVGAGI. CDR3 nucleotide sequence: TGTGCCAGCAGTTTCCAGACTGGAAACACCATATATTTT. It specifies CASSFQTGNTIYF.

The chain uses TRBV6-5 and TRBJ1-5, with no clear D. The CDR3 totals 13 residues. Germline CDR1 reads MNHEY; CDR2 reads SVGAGI. The germline V and J ends were trimmed by 6 bases and 2 bases, with 8 bases remaining between them. For the CDR3, the DNA is TGTGCCAGCAGGGGCTGGGGCAATCAGCCCCAGCATTTT. This encodes CASRGWGNQPQHF.

This chain links TRBV6-5 with TRBJ1-6; tentatively, D is TRBD1 (5 bases). Germline CDR1 MNHEY, CDR2 SVGAGI. The CDR3 spans 15 residues. Trimming took 5 bases from V and 4 from J, leaving 12 bases between them. The CDR3 sequence is CASSPRDGYNSPLHF. CDR3 nucleotide sequence: TGTGCCAGCAGTCCCCGGGACGGGTATAATTCACCCCTCCACTTT.

The chain uses TRBV7-2 and TRBJ2-1; D possibly matches TRBD1 or TRBD2 (5 bases each). Germline loops: CDR1 SGHTA, CDR2 FQGNSA. V was shortened by 3 bases and J by 6 bases, with 15 bases between the two germline ends. The CDR3 runs to 15 residues. The CDR3 nucleotides are TGTGCCAGCAGCTTTGGGGGTCAGCGTAGCAATGAGCAGTTCTTC. This gives the protein CASSFGGQRSNEQFF.

V gene TRBV4-2 combines with J gene TRBJ2-3; D possibly corresponds to TRBD2 (5 bases). Trimming left V 3 bases short and J 2 bases short, with 12 bases between. In germline, CDR1 is LGHNA, CDR2 YNFKEQ. CDR3 length: 15 residues. This CDR3 reads CASSHFRGDTDTQYF. The DNA of the CDR3 is TGTGCCAGCAGCCATTTCCGGGGTGACACAGATACGCAGTATTTT.